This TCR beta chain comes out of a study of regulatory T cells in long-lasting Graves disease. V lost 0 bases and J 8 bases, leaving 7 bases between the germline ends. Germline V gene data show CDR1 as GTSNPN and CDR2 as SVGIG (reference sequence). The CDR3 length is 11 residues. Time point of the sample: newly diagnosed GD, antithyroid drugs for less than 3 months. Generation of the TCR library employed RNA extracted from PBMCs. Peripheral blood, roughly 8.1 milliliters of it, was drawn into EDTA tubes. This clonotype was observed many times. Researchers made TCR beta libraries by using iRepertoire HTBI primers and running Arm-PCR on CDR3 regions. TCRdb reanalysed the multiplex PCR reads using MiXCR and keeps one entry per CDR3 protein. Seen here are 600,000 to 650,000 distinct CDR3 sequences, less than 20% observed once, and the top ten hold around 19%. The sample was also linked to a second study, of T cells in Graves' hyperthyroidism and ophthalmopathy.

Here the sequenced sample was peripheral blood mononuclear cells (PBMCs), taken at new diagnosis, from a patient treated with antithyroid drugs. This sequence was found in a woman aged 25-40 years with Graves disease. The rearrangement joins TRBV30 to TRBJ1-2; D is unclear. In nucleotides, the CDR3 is TGTGCCTGGAGTGTAGGTCCAGGCTACACCTTC. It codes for CAWSVGPGYTF.